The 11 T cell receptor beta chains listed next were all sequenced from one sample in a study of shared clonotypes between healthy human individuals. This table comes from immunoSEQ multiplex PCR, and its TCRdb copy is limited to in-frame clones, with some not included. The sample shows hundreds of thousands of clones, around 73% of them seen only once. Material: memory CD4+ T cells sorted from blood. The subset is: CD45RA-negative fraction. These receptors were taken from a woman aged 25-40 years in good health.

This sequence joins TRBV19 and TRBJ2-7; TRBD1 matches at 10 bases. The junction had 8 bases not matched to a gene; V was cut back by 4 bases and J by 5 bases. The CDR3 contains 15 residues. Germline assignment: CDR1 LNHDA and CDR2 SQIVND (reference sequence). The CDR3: CASSSRQGAIDEQYF. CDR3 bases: TGTGCCAGTAGTAGTAGACAGGGGGCTATCGACGAGCAGTACTTC.

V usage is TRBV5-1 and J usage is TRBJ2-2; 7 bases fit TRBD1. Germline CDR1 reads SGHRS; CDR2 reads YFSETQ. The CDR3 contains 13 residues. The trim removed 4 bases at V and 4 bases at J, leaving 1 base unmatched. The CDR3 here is CASSRDSTGELFF. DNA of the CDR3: TGCGCCAGCAGCCGGGACAGCACCGGGGAGCTGTTTTTT.

CDR3 in amino acids: CASSLAVSEETQYF. In nucleotides, the CDR3 is TGTGCCAGCAGCTTAGCGGTTAGCGAGGAGACCCAGTACTTC. The V gene is TRBV7-2, the J gene TRBJ2-5; D perhaps matches TRBD2 (5 bases). This CDR3 is built from 14 residues. CDR1 and CDR2 from the germline V gene are SGHTA and FQGNSA. Trimming took 0 bases from V and 5 from J, leaving 10 bases between them.

CDR3 sequence reads: CASTKATGNTEAFF. The DNA for the CDR3 is TGTGCCAGCACTAAAGCGACGGGGAACACTGAAGCTTTCTTT. The V call is TRBV11-2, the J call TRBJ1-1, with D uncertain. V lost 7 bases, J lost 1 base, and 13 bases lay in between. Germline V gene lookup returns CDR1 SGHAT and CDR2 FQNNGV. This CDR3 is 14 amino acids long.

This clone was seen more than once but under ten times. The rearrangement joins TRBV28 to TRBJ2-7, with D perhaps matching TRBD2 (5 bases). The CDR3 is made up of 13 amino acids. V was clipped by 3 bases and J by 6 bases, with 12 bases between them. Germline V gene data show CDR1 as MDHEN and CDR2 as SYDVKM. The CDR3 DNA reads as TGTGCCAGCAGTTTCCCAAACAGCGGCGAGCAGTACTTC. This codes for CASSFPNSGEQYF.

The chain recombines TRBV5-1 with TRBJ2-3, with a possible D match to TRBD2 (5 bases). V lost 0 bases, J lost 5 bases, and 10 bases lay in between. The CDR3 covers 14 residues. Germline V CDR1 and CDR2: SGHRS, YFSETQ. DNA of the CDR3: TGCGCCAGCAGCTTGGGAGCGGAGATAGATACGCAGTATTTT. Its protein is CASSLGAEIDTQYF.

The CDR3 sequence is CASGLVMTSGNTGELFF. For the CDR3, the DNA is TGTGCTAGTGGTTTGGTAATGACTAGCGGTAACACCGGGGAGCTGTTTTTT. V is TRBV12-5 and J is TRBJ2-2, with 9 bases matching TRBD2. V lost 0 bases to trimming and J lost 2 bases; unmatched junction nucleotides: 4. The CDR3 spans 17 residues. CDR1 and CDR2 from the germline V gene are LGHNT and FRNRAP.

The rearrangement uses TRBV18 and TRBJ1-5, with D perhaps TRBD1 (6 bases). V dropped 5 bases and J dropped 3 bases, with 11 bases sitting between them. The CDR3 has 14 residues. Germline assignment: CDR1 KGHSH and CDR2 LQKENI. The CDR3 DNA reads TGTGCCAGCTCAAACGGACAGATCAATCAGCCCCAGCATTTT. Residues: CASSNGQINQPQHF.

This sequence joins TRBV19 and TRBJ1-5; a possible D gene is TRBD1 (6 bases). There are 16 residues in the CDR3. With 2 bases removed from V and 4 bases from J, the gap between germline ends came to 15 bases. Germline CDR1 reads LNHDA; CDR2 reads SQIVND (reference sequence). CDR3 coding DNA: TGTGCCAGTAGTATAAGGGGGACAAGGGCGAATCAGCCCCAGCATTTT. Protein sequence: CASSIRGTRANQPQHF.

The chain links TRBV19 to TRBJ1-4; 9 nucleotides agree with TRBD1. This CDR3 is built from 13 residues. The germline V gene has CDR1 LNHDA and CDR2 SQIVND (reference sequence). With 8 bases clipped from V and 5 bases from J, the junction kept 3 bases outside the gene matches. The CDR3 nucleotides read TGTGCCAGTCGGGACAGGGAAAATGAAAAACTGTTTTTT. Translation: CASRDRENEKLFF.

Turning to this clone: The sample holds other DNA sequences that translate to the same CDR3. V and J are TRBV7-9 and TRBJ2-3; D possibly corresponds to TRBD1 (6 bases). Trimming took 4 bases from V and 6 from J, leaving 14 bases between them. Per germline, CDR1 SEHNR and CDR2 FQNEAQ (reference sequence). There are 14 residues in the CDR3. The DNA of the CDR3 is TGTGCCAGCAGCTCGGGACAATCGACCGATACGCAGTATTTT. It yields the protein CASSSGQSTDTQYF.